The subject of this entry is one T cell receptor (beta chain). Its antigen remains unknown. The data belong to a study of T cell responses to AZD1222 COVID-19 vaccine. Whole-study results and caveats: Donors were chiefly white British, with a greater number of females, and clonal diversity was perhaps underestimated. Reportedly, nearly half the spike-specific TCRs target unmutated variant regions. Spike-wide vaccine-associated CD4 TCRs dominated at 160-218 and 743-854. Just six AZD1222 recipients were seropositive at baseline.

Libraries were prepared by immunoSEQ multiplex PCR; TCRdb keeps only in-frame clonotypes and omits some of them. The table lists 63,000 or so clones, approximately 83% of them singletons. Germline V gene lookup returns CDR1 SGHDT and CDR2 YYEEEE. CDR3 length: 15 amino acids. V trimming: 2 bases; J trimming: 8 bases; junction bases outside the gene matches: 7. This chain connects TRBV5-6 to TRBJ2-1, with TRBD1 matching 10 bases. The receptor was derived from an adult in good health. Sample: peripheral blood, taken on day 0 of AZD1222 vaccination. The CDR3 DNA follows: TGTGCCAGCAGCTTTGGACAGGGGGATGTGGATGAGCAGTTCTTC. This translates into CASSFGQGDVDEQFF.